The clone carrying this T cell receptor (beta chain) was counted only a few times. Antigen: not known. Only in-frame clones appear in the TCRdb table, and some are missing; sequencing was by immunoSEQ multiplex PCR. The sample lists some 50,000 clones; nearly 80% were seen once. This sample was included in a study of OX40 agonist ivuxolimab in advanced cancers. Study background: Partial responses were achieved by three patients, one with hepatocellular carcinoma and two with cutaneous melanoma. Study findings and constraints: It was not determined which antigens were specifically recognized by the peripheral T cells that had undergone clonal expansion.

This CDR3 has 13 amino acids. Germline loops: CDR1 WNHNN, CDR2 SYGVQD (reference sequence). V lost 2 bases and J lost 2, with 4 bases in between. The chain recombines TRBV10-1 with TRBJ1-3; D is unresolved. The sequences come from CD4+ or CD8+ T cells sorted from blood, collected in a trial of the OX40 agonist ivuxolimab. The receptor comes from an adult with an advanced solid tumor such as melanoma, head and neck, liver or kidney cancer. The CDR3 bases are TGCGCCAGCAGTGAGCAGGCTGGAAACACCATATATTTT. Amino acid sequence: CASSEQAGNTIYF.